This entry is about one T cell receptor (beta chain). CDR3 length: 16 residues. The germline CDR1 and CDR2 sequences are MNHEY and SVGEGT. With V trimmed by 4 bases and J by 2 bases, 3 bases remained unmatched. These data originate in a study of blood T cell repertoires in COVID-19. Using immunoSEQ multiplex PCR, the repertoire was profiled, and TCRdb retains in-frame clones only, with some absent. The data contain roughly 130,000 clones, around 80% of them singletons. What was sequenced was peripheral blood. The source is a man between 60 and 75 years old with active or convalescent COVID-19. The chain links TRBV6-2 or TRBV6-3 to TRBJ2-2, with 11 bases aligning to TRBD2. CDR3: CASSSGLAANTGELFF. DNA for the CDR3: TGTGCCAGCAGTTCGGGACTAGCGGCCAACACCGGGGAGCTGTTTTTT.